These T cell receptor beta chains were read from a single sample in a study of shared clonotypes between healthy human individuals. Some clones are missing from TCRdb's copy, which holds only in-frame ones; the method was immunoSEQ multiplex PCR. Altogether some 490,000 clones are present, 70% to 80% being singletons, with the ten largest covering about 12%. Sequences were obtained from PBMCs. The receptors stem from a woman between 35 and 50 years old in good health. Some clones in this sample may be carry-over from other donors' samples. CDR3s include the opening cysteine and the closing phenylalanine or tryptophan. The order of the fields is J gene, D gene, clone size, V gene, CDR3 protein, CDR3 DNA. D genes are given only for firm matches. Some rows mark clone size as missing; the rest say once, few, many or name a class of expanded clone.

j_gene: TRBJ2-2; d_gene: TRBD2; abundance: .; v_gene: TRBV7-2; CDR3aa: CASSLEASGTGELFF; CDR3nt: TGTGCCAGCAGCTTAGAGGCTAGCGGGACTGGGGAGCTGTTTTTT
j_gene: TRBJ1-1; d_gene: .; abundance: .; v_gene: TRBV28; CDR3aa: CASSQFGTGTEAFF; CDR3nt: TGTGCCAGCAGTCAGTTCGGGACCGGCACTGAAGCTTTCTTT
j_gene: TRBJ1-5; d_gene: .; abundance: .; v_gene: TRBV7-8; CDR3aa: CASSSAPRLNQPQHF; CDR3nt: TGTGCCAGCAGCTCCGCCCCCAGACTCAATCAGCCCCAGCATTTT
j_gene: TRBJ2-7; d_gene: .; abundance: many; v_gene: TRBV29-1; CDR3aa: CSVVGGPSPYEQYF; CDR3nt: TGCAGCGTTGTGGGCGGGCCCTCTCCCTACGAGCAGTACTTC
j_gene: TRBJ2-1; d_gene: TRBD1; abundance: .; v_gene: TRBV5-6; CDR3aa: CASSRGTGSSYNEQFF; CDR3nt: TGTGCCAGCAGCCGGGGGACAGGGAGCTCCTACAATGAGCAGTTCTTC
j_gene: TRBJ2-5; d_gene: .; abundance: .; v_gene: TRBV30; CDR3aa: CAWSGLSGSQETQYF; CDR3nt: TGTGCCTGGAGTGGGCTGAGTGGCTCGCAAGAGACCCAGTACTTC
j_gene: TRBJ2-1; d_gene: .; abundance: .; v_gene: TRBV9; CDR3aa: CASSVYGVDPNPSSYNEQFF; CDR3nt: TGTGCCAGCAGCGTATACGGTGTCGACCCTAATCCCTCATCCTACAATGAGCAGTTCTTC
j_gene: TRBJ2-2; d_gene: .; abundance: .; v_gene: TRBV2; CDR3aa: CASHRDTNTGELFF; CDR3nt: TGTGCCAGCCACCGGGACACTAACACCGGGGAGCTGTTTTTT
j_gene: TRBJ1-2; d_gene: .; abundance: few; v_gene: TRBV6-1; CDR3aa: CASSNSRGNYGYTF; CDR3nt: TGTGCCAGCAGTAACAGCAGGGGCAACTATGGCTACACCTTC
j_gene: TRBJ2-7; d_gene: TRBD2; abundance: .; v_gene: TRBV5-1; CDR3aa: CASSLASGRSYEQYF; CDR3nt: TGCGCCAGCAGCTTGGCTAGCGGGAGGTCCTACGAGCAGTACTTC
j_gene: TRBJ1-4; d_gene: TRBD1; abundance: few; v_gene: TRBV18; CDR3aa: CASSPTTTGYNEKLFF; CDR3nt: TGTGCCAGCTCACCAACTACGACAGGGTATAATGAAAAACTGTTTTTT
j_gene: TRBJ1-3; d_gene: .; abundance: .; v_gene: TRBV18; CDR3aa: CASSPQAQGSNTIYF; CDR3nt: TGTGCCAGCTCACCACAAGCCCAGGGTTCAAACACCATATATTTT
j_gene: TRBJ2-7; d_gene: TRBD1; abundance: .; v_gene: TRBV7-9; CDR3aa: CASSQGQGRTSYEQYF; CDR3nt: TGTGCCAGCAGCCAGGGACAGGGGCGAACATCCTACGAGCAGTACTTC
j_gene: TRBJ1-4; d_gene: .; abundance: .; v_gene: TRBV28; CDR3aa: CASSLFGGHEKLFF; CDR3nt: TGTGCCAGCAGTTTATTTGGGGGACATGAAAAACTGTTTTTT
j_gene: TRBJ2-7; d_gene: .; abundance: once; v_gene: TRBV27; CDR3aa: CASSTISGGGPYEQYF; CDR3nt: TGTGCCAGCAGTACCATCAGTGGAGGGGGTCCCTACGAGCAGTACTTC
j_gene: TRBJ2-7; d_gene: TRBD1; abundance: .; v_gene: TRBV18; CDR3aa: CASSPNGQGGEQYF; CDR3nt: TGTGCCAGCTCTCCCAATGGACAGGGTGGAGAGCAGTACTTC
j_gene: TRBJ1-1; d_gene: TRBD1; abundance: .; v_gene: TRBV25-1; CDR3aa: CASSEAGGTEAFF; CDR3nt: TGTGCCAGCAGTGAAGCAGGGGGCACTGAAGCTTTCTTT
j_gene: TRBJ2-1; d_gene: .; abundance: .; v_gene: TRBV29-1; CDR3aa: CSVGQDNEQFF; CDR3nt: TGCAGCGTTGGACAGGACAATGAGCAGTTCTTC
j_gene: TRBJ1-1; d_gene: .; abundance: few; v_gene: TRBV7-6; CDR3aa: CASSLPPTGRSEAFF; CDR3nt: TGTGCCAGCAGCTTACCACCGACAGGACGGAGTGAAGCTTTCTTT
j_gene: TRBJ2-1; d_gene: .; abundance: .; v_gene: TRBV11-2; CDR3aa: CASSFGASDLYNEQFF; CDR3nt: TGTGCCAGCAGCTTCGGAGCTAGCGACCTGTACAATGAGCAGTTCTTC
j_gene: TRBJ2-7; d_gene: .; abundance: .; v_gene: TRBV6-6; CDR3aa: CASRRGYEQYF; CDR3nt: TGTGCCAGCAGAAGGGGTTACGAGCAGTACTTC
j_gene: TRBJ2-3; d_gene: TRBD1; abundance: .; v_gene: TRBV28; CDR3aa: CASGTGSTDTQYF; CDR3nt: TGTGCCAGCGGGACAGGGAGCACAGATACGCAGTATTTT
j_gene: TRBJ1-6; d_gene: .; abundance: once; v_gene: TRBV7-9; CDR3aa: CASSLDRSRGNSPLHF; CDR3nt: TGTGCCAGCAGCTTAGACCGGTCCCGCGGTAATTCACCCCTCCACTTT
j_gene: TRBJ2-1; d_gene: TRBD2; abundance: .; v_gene: TRBV28; CDR3aa: CASTAGGTYNEQFF; CDR3nt: TGTGCCAGCACAGCGGGAGGGACCTACAATGAGCAGTTCTTC
j_gene: TRBJ2-7; d_gene: TRBD2; abundance: .; v_gene: TRBV7-9; CDR3aa: CASSLSSSGIHEQYF; CDR3nt: TGTGCCAGCAGCTTAAGTTCTAGCGGGATCCACGAGCAGTACTTC
j_gene: TRBJ2-1; d_gene: TRBD1; abundance: .; v_gene: TRBV6-6; CDR3aa: CASSYSGRGNEQFF; CDR3nt: TGTGCCAGCAGTTACTCTGGCAGGGGGAATGAGCAGTTCTTC
j_gene: TRBJ2-1; d_gene: TRBD2; abundance: .; v_gene: TRBV5-1; CDR3aa: CASSQNSGVSYNEQFF; CDR3nt: TGCGCCAGCAGCCAAAATAGCGGGGTCTCCTACAATGAGCAGTTCTTC
j_gene: TRBJ1-1; d_gene: .; abundance: .; v_gene: TRBV5-1; CDR3aa: CASSLVGPENTEAFF; CDR3nt: TGCGCCAGCAGCTTGGTGGGACCGGAGAACACTGAAGCTTTCTTT
j_gene: TRBJ2-1; d_gene: TRBD1; abundance: few; v_gene: TRBV6-6; CDR3aa: CASSYSERTGDGVQFF; CDR3nt: TGTGCCAGCAGTTACTCCGAGAGGACAGGGGACGGGGTGCAGTTCTTC
j_gene: TRBJ2-5; d_gene: TRBD1; abundance: .; v_gene: TRBV19; CDR3aa: CASRGQVDETQYF; CDR3nt: TGTGCCAGTAGGGGACAGGTAGACGAGACCCAGTACTTC
j_gene: TRBJ1-3; d_gene: .; abundance: .; v_gene: TRBV11-2; CDR3aa: CASSFGGRRSGNTIYF; CDR3nt: TGTGCCAGCAGCTTCGGGGGCCGAAGGTCTGGAAACACCATATATTTT
j_gene: TRBJ1-2; d_gene: TRBD1; abundance: .; v_gene: TRBV7-9; CDR3aa: CASSHATPDRVPGYGYTF; CDR3nt: TGTGCCAGCAGCCACGCCACCCCTGACAGGGTTCCTGGCTATGGCTACACCTTC
j_gene: TRBJ1-6; d_gene: .; abundance: .; v_gene: TRBV27; CDR3aa: CASSSGRIAGMGSPLHF; CDR3nt: TGTGCCAGCAGTTCAGGACGGATCGCCGGGATGGGTTCACCCCTCCACTTT
j_gene: TRBJ2-3; d_gene: .; abundance: .; v_gene: TRBV7-2; CDR3aa: CASSSGVTDTQYF; CDR3nt: TGTGCCAGCAGCTCGGGGGTCACAGATACGCAGTATTTT
j_gene: TRBJ2-3; d_gene: .; abundance: .; v_gene: TRBV18; CDR3aa: CASSPSAAGSTDTQYF; CDR3nt: TGTGCCAGCTCACCTAGTGCCGCCGGGAGCACAGATACGCAGTATTTT
j_gene: TRBJ2-7; d_gene: TRBD2; abundance: .; v_gene: TRBV9; CDR3aa: CARENEGGPREQYF; CDR3nt: TGTGCCAGAGAGAATGAGGGAGGGCCTCGCGAGCAGTACTTC
j_gene: TRBJ2-7; d_gene: TRBD1; abundance: .; v_gene: TRBV29-1; CDR3aa: CSVGTGVYEQYF; CDR3nt: TGCAGCGTAGGGACAGGAGTCTACGAGCAGTACTTC